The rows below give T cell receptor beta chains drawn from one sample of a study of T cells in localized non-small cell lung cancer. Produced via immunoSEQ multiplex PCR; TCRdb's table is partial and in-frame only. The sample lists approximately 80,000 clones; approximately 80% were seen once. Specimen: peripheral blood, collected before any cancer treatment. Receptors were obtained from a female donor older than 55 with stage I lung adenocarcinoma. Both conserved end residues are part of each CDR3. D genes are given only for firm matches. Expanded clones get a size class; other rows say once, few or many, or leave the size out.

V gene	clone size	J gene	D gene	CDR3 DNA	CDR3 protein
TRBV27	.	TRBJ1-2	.	TGTGCCAGCAGTCCCCGGGAGAGGTTCTATGGCTACACCTTC	CASSPRERFYGYTF
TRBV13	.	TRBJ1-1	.	TGTGCCAGCAGCTTCCGAAGTTGGGGCCCTGAAGCTTTCTTT	CASSFRSWGPEAFF
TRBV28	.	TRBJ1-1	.	TGTGCCAGCAGTTTGGACAGAGTGAACACTGAAGCTTTCTTT	CASSLDRVNTEAFF
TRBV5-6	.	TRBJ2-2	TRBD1	TGTGCCAGCAGGCCCACAGGGGTCACCGGGGAGCTGTTTTTT	CASRPTGVTGELFF
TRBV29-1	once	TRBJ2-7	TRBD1	TGCAGCGTTGAAGGGTCAGGGGGCTCCTACGAGCAGTACTTC	CSVEGSGGSYEQYF
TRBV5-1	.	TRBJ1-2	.	TGCGCCAGCAGCTTCGACAGGTCCTATGGCTACACCTTC	CASSFDRSYGYTF
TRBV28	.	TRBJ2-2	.	TGTGCCAGCAGTTTCAATCAATGGACCGGGGAGCTGTTTTTT	CASSFNQWTGELFF
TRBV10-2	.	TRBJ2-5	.	TGCGCCAGCACGAGACAGGCCAAAGAGACCCAGTACTTC	CASTRQAKETQYF
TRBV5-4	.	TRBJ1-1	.	TGTGCCAGCAGCTTGACGGTAATCACTTCAACTGAAGCTTTCTTT	CASSLTVITSTEAFF
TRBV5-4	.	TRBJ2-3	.	TGTGCCAGCAGCCCCGGGGGGCCCCTGCCCACAGATACGCAGTATTTT	CASSPGGPLPTDTQYF
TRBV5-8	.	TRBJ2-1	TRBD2	TGTGCCAGCAGCCCTCTTGGACTAGCGGGAGGGGGATACAATGAGCAGTTCTTC	CASSPLGLAGGGYNEQFF
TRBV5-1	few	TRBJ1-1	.	TGCGCCAGCAGCCCAACAGAGAACACTGAAGCTTTCTTT	CASSPTENTEAFF
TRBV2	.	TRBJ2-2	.	TGTGCCAGCAGTAAGGGCAGGGCTAACACCGGGGAGCTGTTTTTT	CASSKGRANTGELFF
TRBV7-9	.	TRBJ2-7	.	TGTGCCAGCAGCTTAGACGCAGGCTCCTACGAGCAGTACTTC	CASSLDAGSYEQYF
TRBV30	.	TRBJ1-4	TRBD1	TGTGCCTGGAGTGCGACAGGGGGGGATGAAAAACTGTTTTTT	CAWSATGGDEKLFF
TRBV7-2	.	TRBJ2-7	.	TGTGCCAGCAGCTTTACTACCCACTACGAGCAGTACTTC	CASSFTTHYEQYF
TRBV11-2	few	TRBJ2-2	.	TGTGCCAGCAGCTTGTCTCCTGGGGCCGGGGAGCTGTTTTTT	CASSLSPGAGELFF
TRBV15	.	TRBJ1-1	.	TGTGCCACCAGCAGTCCCGGGGCTGAAGCTTTCTTT	CATSSPGAEAFF
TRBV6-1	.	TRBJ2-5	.	TGTGCCAGCAGTGAAGCCGCAGGGAGGGAGACCCAGTACTTC	CASSEAAGRETQYF
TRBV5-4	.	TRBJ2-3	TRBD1	TGTGCCAGCAGCTTAAGGACAGGGACAGATACGCAGTATTTT	CASSLRTGTDTQYF
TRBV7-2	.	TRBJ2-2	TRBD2	TGTGCCAGCAGCCTAGCGGGACCTAGGCCCGGGGAGCTGTTTTTT	CASSLAGPRPGELFF
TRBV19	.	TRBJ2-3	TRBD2	TGTGCCAGCCGTGGACTAGGCCCAGATACGCAGTATTTT	CASRGLGPDTQYF
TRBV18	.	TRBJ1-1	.	TGTGCCAGCTCCCCCCCGGGATATGAAGCTTTCTTT	CASSPPGYEAFF
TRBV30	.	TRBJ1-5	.	TGTGCCTGGAGTTCTAAAACAACAGGGATAAATCAGCCCCAGCATTTT	CAWSSKTTGINQPQHF
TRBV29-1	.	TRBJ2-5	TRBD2	TGCAGCCATCGGGCGGGGGGGGAGACCCAGTACTTC	CSHRAGGETQYF
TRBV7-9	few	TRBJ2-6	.	TGTGCCAGCAGCTTCCTGGAGACACATGTTGAAGCTTTC	CASSFLETHVEAF
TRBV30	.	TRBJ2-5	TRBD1	TGTGCCTGTACAGGGGGCGGAGAGACCCAGTACTTC	CACTGGGETQYF
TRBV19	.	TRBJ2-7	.	TGTGCCAGTACCCCGTTTGGAGGGTCCAACGAGCAGTACTTC	CASTPFGGSNEQYF
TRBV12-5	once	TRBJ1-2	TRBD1	TGTGCTAGTGGTCACCGGACAGGGGGCGAATATGGCTACACCTTC	CASGHRTGGEYGYTF
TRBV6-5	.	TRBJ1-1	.	TGTGCCAGCAGTTATAGGTTCCGGGAGCCCCCATCTGAAGCTTTCTTT	CASSYRFREPPSEAFF
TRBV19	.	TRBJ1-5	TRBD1	TGTGCCAGTAGCCCTAAGGGCCGGGGACAGGGGATCAGTCAGCCCCAGCATTTT	CASSPKGRGQGISQPQHF
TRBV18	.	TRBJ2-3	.	TGTGCCAGCTCACCACTGGGGCCGAGTGGGATTAGCACAGATACGCAGTATTTT	CASSPLGPSGISTDTQYF
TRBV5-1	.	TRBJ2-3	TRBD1	TGCGCCAGCAGCTGGACAGGGGGTTTCGCAGATACGCAGTATTTT	CASSWTGGFADTQYF
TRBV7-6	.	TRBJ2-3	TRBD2	TGTGCCAGCAGCTCCCCGACTAGCGCGCAATTCACAGATACGCAGTATTTT	CASSSPTSAQFTDTQYF
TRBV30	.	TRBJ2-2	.	TGTGCCTGGAGCGACCAAAAGGGGGGTCGAACCGGGGAGCTGTTTTTT	CAWSDQKGGRTGELFF
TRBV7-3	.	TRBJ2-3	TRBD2	TGTGCCAGCAGCTTCACAGCGGGGGGGTTGGATACGCAGTATTTT	CASSFTAGGLDTQYF
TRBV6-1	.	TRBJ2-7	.	TGTGCCAGCAGTCCCTCCCGGGACGGCTACGAGCAGTACTTC	CASSPSRDGYEQYF
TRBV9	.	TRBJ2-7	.	TGTGCCAGCAGCCCTGGGCCCTCCTACGAGCAGTACTTC	CASSPGPSYEQYF
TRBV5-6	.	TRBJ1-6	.	TGTGCCTCCAGCGTCCTCTCCTCACCCCTCCACTTT	CASSVLSSPLHF
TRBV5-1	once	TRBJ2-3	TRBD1	TGCGCCAGCAGACCAACAGGGGGCCGGACAGATACGCAGTATTTT	CASRPTGGRTDTQYF
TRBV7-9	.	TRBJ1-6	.	TGTGCCAGCAGCTTAGCTTTCGATTCACCCCTCCACTTT	CASSLAFDSPLHF
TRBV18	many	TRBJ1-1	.	TGTGCCAGCTCACCAAGCAGGGTGGAGAACACTGAAGCTTTCTTT	CASSPSRVENTEAFF
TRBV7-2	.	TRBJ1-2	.	TGTGCCAGCAGCTTAGCAGGTCTTAACTATGGCTACACCTTC	CASSLAGLNYGYTF
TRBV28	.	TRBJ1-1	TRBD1	TGTGCCAGCAGTTTCCTTCGACAGGGAGCTTTCTTT	CASSFLRQGAFF
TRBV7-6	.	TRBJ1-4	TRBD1	TGTGCCAGCAGCTTAGGGACAGGGGGATCGAATGAAAAACTGTTTTTT	CASSLGTGGSNEKLFF